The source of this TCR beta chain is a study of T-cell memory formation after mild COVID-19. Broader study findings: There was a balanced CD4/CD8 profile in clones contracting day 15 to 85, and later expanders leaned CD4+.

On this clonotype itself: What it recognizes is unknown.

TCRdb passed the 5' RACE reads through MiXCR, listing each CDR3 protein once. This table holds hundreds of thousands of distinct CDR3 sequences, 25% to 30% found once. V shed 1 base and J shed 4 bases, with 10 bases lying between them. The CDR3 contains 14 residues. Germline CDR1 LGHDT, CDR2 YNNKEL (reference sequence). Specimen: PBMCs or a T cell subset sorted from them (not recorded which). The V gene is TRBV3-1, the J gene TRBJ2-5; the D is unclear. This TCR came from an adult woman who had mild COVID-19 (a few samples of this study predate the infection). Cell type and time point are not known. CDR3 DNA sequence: TGTGCCAGCAGCCAAGCGGTAAGGGTAGAGACCCAGTACTTC. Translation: CASSQAVRVETQYF.